This T cell receptor (beta chain) was identified during a study of CD8 T cells in Susac syndrome. TCR beta sequencing covered blood CD8+ and CD4+ T cells. Healthy donors constituted the controls, which were matched for age and sex. An amount of RNA that ranged from roughly 0.5 to 1 ug was reverse transcribed with random hexamers. TCRdb processed the immunoSEQ multiplex PCR reads anew with MiXCR; each CDR3 protein has one entry. The sample lists roughly 200,000 distinct CDR3 sequences, roughly 96% occurring once. The ends lost 3 bases at V and 9 bases at J; junction bases unmatched: 4. The germline CDR1 and CDR2 sequences are SGHTA and FQGTGA. The CDR3 is 15 amino acids.

The rearrangement joins TRBV7-3 to TRBJ2-1, with TRBD2 matching 14 bases. This receptor was taken from a human donor in good health. Sequenced input: CD4+ T cells from PBMCs. CDR3 in amino acids: CASSLTSGRDGEQFF. In DNA form, the CDR3 reads TGTGCCAGCAGCTTGACTAGCGGGAGGGATGGTGAGCAGTTCTTC.